The clone carrying this TCR beta chain showed up just once. The data stem from a study of blood T cell repertoires in COVID-19. Study at large: PBMCs, B-cell-depleted T cells, or T cells provided the cDNA or gDNA that made up the material.

This CDR3 comprises 15 residues. Unmatched junction bases numbered 8, after V lost 5 bases and J lost 4 bases. CDR1 is KGHSH and CDR2 is LQKENI in the germline V gene. Profiling relied on immunoSEQ multiplex PCR, and the TCRdb table lists in-frame clones only, not all of them. The sample carries 80,000 or so clones, 90% recorded once. The sequenced sample consisted of peripheral blood. This receptor was obtained from a woman aged 45-65 years in a cohort sampled during active COVID-19. This rearrangement joins TRBV18 to TRBJ2-1, with 7 bases aligning to TRBD2. The CDR3 DNA reads TGTGCCAGCTCATCTCGGGGAGGGAATTACAATGAGCAGTTCTTC. Residues: CASSSRGGNYNEQFF.